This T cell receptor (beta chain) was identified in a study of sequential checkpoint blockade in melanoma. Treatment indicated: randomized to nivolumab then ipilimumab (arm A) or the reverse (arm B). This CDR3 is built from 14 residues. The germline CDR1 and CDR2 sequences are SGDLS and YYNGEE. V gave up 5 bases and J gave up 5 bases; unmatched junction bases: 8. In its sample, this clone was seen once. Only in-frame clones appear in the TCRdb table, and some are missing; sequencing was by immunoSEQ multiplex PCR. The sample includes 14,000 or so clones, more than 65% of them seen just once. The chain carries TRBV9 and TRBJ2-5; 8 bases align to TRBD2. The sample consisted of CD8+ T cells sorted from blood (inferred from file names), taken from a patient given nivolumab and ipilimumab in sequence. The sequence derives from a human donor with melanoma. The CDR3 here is CASSESGSAETQYF. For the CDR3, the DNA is TGTGCCAGCAGTGAAAGCGGGAGTGCGGAGACCCAGTACTTC.